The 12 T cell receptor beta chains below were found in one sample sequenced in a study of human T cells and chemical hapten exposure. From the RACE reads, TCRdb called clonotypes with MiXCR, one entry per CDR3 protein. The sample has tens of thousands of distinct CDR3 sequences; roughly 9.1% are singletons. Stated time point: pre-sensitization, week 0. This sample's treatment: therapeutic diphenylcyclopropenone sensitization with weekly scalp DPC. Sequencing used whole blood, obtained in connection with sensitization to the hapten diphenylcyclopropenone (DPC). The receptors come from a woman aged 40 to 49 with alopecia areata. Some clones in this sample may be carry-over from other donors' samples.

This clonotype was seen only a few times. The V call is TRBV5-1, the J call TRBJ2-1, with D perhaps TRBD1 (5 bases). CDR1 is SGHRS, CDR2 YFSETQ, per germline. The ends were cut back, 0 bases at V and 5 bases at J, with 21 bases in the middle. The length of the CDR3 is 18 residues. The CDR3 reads CASSLGPQVPTTHNEQFF. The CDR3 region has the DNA TGCGCCAGCAGCTTGGGCCCACAGGTTCCAACGACTCACAATGAGCAGTTCTTC. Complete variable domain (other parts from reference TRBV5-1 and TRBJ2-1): KAGVTQTPRYLIKTRGQQVTLSCSPISGHRSVSWYQQTPGQGLQFLFEYFSETQRNKGNFPGRFSGRQFSNSRSEMNVSTLELGDSALYLCASSLGPQVPTTHNEQFFGPGTRLTVL.

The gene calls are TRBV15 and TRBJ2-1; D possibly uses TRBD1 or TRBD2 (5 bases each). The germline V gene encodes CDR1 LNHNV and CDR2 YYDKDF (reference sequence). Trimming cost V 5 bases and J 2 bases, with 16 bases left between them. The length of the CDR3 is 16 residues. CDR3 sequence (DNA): TGTGCCACCAGCGAGGAGGCAGGGAATCCCTACAATGAGCAGTTCTTC. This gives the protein CATSEEAGNPYNEQFF.

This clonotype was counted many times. DNA of the CDR3: TGTGCCAGCAGTTTTGCCGGACGTCCCGGCCGCACAGATACGCAGTATTTT. It yields the protein CASSFAGRPGRTDTQYF. The chain combines TRBV12-3 or TRBV12-4 with TRBJ2-3; no clear D gene. This CDR3 has 17 residues. Between the trimmed V and J ends, which lost 3 bases and 1 base, there was a span of 17 bases.

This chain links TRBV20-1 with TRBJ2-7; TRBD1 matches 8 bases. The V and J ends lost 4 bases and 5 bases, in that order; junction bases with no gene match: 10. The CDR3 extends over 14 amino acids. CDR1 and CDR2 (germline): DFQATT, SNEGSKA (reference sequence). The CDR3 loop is CSAITGGPSHEQYF. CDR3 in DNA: TGCAGTGCTATCACAGGGGGGCCTTCCCACGAGCAGTACTTC.

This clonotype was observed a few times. CDR3 amino acids: CASSQGQRYEQYF. The CDR3 nucleotides read TGTGCCAGCAGCCAGGGACAGCGCTACGAGCAGTACTTC. The chain joins TRBV5-6 to TRBJ2-7; 7 bases match TRBD1. V shed 4 bases and J 3 bases; nucleotides not matched to a gene: 4. Germline lookup yields CDR1 SGHDT and CDR2 YYEEEE. This CDR3 is 13 amino acids long.

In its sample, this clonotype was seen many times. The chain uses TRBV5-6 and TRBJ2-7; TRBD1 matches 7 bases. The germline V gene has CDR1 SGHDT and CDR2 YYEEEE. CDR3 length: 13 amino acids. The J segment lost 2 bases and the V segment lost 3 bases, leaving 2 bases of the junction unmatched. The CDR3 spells CASSWGQTYEQYF. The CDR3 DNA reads TGTGCCAGCAGCTGGGGACAGACCTACGAGCAGTACTTC.

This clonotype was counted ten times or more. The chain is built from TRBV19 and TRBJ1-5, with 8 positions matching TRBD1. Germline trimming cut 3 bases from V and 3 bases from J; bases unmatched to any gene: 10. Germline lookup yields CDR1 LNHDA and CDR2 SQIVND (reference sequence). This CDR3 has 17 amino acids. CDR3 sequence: CASSITRGQRVNQPQHF. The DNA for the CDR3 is TGTGCCAGTAGTATCACCAGGGGGCAAAGGGTCAATCAGCCCCAGCATTTT.

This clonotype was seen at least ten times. The DNA for the CDR3 is TGCAGCGTTGAATCCGGCACAGATACGCAGTATTTT. Translated, it gives CSVESGTDTQYF. The J gene is TRBJ2-3, the V gene TRBV29-1; D uncertain. Germline lookup yields CDR1 SQVTM and CDR2 ANQGSEA. The CDR3 covers 12 residues. Trimming pared 2 bases from V and 1 base from J, leaving 4 bases between.

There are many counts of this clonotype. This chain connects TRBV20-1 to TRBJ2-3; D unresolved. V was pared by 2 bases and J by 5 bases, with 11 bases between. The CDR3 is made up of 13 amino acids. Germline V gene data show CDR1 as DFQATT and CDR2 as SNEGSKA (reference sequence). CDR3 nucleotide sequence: TGCAGTGCTAGATTCCCAGTGAGAGATACGCAGTATTTT. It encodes CSARFPVRDTQYF.

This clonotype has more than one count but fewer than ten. CDR3 sequence reads: CASSPKLGGTYEQYF. The CDR3 nucleotides read TGTGCCAGCAGTCCTAAGCTGGGGGGGACCTACGAGCAGTACTTC. V is TRBV12-3 or TRBV12-4 and J is TRBJ2-7, with 7 bases fitting TRBD2. With V trimmed by 5 bases and J by 2 bases, 9 bases remained unmatched. This CDR3 spans 15 amino acids.

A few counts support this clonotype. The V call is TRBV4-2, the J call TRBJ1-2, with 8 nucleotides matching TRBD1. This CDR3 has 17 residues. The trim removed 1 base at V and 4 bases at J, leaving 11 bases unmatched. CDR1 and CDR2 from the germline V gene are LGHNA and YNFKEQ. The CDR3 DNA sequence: TGTGCCAGCAGCCAAGTCGGACAGGGACCTTTACTCTATGGCTACACCTTC. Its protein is CASSQVGQGPLLYGYTF.

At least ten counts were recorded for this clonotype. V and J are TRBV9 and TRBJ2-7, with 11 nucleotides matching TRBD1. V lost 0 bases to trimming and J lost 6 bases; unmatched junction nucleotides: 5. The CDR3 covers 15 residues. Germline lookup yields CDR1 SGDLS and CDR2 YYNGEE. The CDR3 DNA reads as TGTGCCAGCAGCGTAGCTATCGGGACAGGGGGCGAGCAGTACTTC. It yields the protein CASSVAIGTGGEQYF.